This T cell receptor beta chain stems from a study of beta chain features in type 1 diabetes. Study-wide background: In age, gender and cell yields, patients were similar to healthy donors. Study-wide results and caveats: Shortening of TCRB CDR3s, moderate but significant, appeared in all four CD4+ subsets of Type 1 diabetes patients.

The CDR3 extends over 15 amino acids. Germline CDR1 and CDR2: SNHLY and FYNNEI. Between the trimmed V and J ends, which lost 5 bases and 2 bases, there was a span of 13 bases. The single heparinised draw taken from each donor contained approximately 120 mL of blood on average. A CD45RO/CCR7/CD25/CD127/CD95/CD27 panel sorted naive, central memory, regulatory and stem cell-like memory CD4+ cells. Reverse transcription of all isolated RNA meant that expressed TCRB transcripts were sequenced. Generated by immunoSEQ multiplex PCR, the TCRdb table keeps only in-frame clones and is missing some. Here the sample spans about 370,000 clones, 8% to 10% being singletons. This clone was counted at least ten times. Its antigen is unidentified.

Sequencing input: central memory CD4+ T cells from blood. The chain joins TRBV2 to TRBJ2-1, with D perhaps TRBD2 (5 bases). This clonotype originated in a man aged 25-40 years with type 1 diabetes. The CDR3 sequence: CASSPGVAPYNEQFF. DNA of the CDR3: TGTGCCAGCAGTCCCGGGGTTGCGCCCTACAATGAGCAGTTCTTC. Supplemented by reference TRBV2 and TRBJ2-1, the full variable domain reads EPEVTQTPSHQVTQMGQEVILRCVPISNHLYFYWYRQILGQKVEFLVSFYNNEISEKSEIFDDQFSVERPDGSNFTLKIRSTKLEDSAMYFCASSPGVAPYNEQFFGPGTRLTVL.